This record concerns one TCR beta chain sequence. Antigen specificity is unknown. The record originates from a study of blood T cells in healthy people across ages. Study-level findings and limits: Researchers deemed the diversity estimates from one million T cells underestimates.

A second roughly 6 to 12 cycle PCR used barcoded and J-beta primers. A 12-random-nucleotide template-switch adaptor tagged each cDNA molecule. TCRdb passed the 5' RACE reads through MiXCR, listing each CDR3 protein once. The data show around 1.5 million distinct CDR3 sequences, with about 31% seen just once and around 11% held by the top ten. The V segment lost 4 bases and the J segment 7 bases; nucleotides outside the gene matches: 5. The CDR3 length is 14 residues. Germline loops: CDR1 DFQATT, CDR2 SNEGSKA (reference sequence). The sample taken for sequencing was blood. V is TRBV20-1 and J is TRBJ2-1, with 12 bases identical to TRBD2. This sequence originates from a woman aged 25-40 years in good health. DNA for the CDR3: TGCAGTGCTACGCTAGCGGGGGGGTGGAATGAGCAGTTCTTC. Translation gives CSATLAGGWNEQFF.